This T cell receptor beta chain was obtained from a study of post-analysis software for immune sequencing data. Broader study findings: Elevated frequency relative to controls characterized four or five TRBV segments in patients, TRBV5-6, TRBV5-1 and TRBV20-1 among them.

This clonotype came up a few times. What it binds is not known. Tagging with unique molecular identifiers was a feature of the TCR beta cDNA libraries. TCRdb independently ran MiXCR on the PCR reads; one entry per CDR3 protein. The sample contains more than 500,000 distinct CDR3 sequences, around 34% of which appear only once. V lost 7 bases and J 4 bases, leaving 11 bases between the germline ends. This CDR3 spans 12 amino acids. Germline V gives CDR1 SGHTA, CDR2 FQGNSA. This chain connects TRBV7-2 to TRBJ2-7; D not resolved. This TCR was sampled from a girl between 2 and 17 years old with multiple sclerosis. Sequenced sample: blood. The CDR3 nucleotides are TGTGCCAGCACCCGACTGACTTACGAGCAGTACTTC. Its protein product is CASTRLTYEQYF.